A single sample gave rise to the 21 T cell receptor beta chains below, sequenced in a study of OX40 agonist ivuxolimab in advanced cancers. Profiled with immunoSEQ multiplex PCR; TCRdb holds only in-frame clones, not every one. The sample holds 45,000 to 55,000 clones, 81% seen once. Sequenced material: CD4+ or CD8+ T cells sorted from blood, taken in a trial of the OX40 agonist ivuxolimab. The source is an adult with an advanced solid tumor such as melanoma, head and neck, liver or kidney cancer.

V gene TRBV4-1 combines with J gene TRBJ2-6, with 8 nucleotides matching TRBD2. The V gene's germline CDR1 is MGHRA and CDR2 YSYEKL. The CDR3 length is 16 residues. The J segment lost 4 bases and the V segment lost 3 bases, leaving 5 bases of the junction unmatched. The DNA for the CDR3 is TGCGCCAGCAGCCATACGGGAGGGGTGGGGGCCAACGTCCTGACTTTC. Amino acid sequence: CASSHTGGVGANVLTF.

V gene TRBV9 combines with J gene TRBJ1-2; D is perhaps TRBD1 (5 bases). Trimming pared 3 bases from V and 3 bases from J, leaving 15 bases between. This CDR3 is built from 15 residues. From germline, CDR1 is SGDLS and CDR2 YYNGEE. CDR3 region: CASSGWKQEDYGYTF. In nucleotides, the CDR3 is TGTGCCAGCAGCGGATGGAAACAGGAGGACTATGGCTACACCTTC.

J is TRBJ1-1 and V is TRBV19; 7 bases align to TRBD1. The V gene end was trimmed by 5 bases and the J gene end by 5 bases; junction bases not matched to a gene: 17. The CDR3 sequence is 17 residues long. CDR1 is LNHDA and CDR2 is SQIVND in the germline V gene (reference sequence). Written as DNA, the CDR3 is TGTGCCAGTAGTCCATACTCATTCCGACAGGGAAAGACTGAAGCTTTCTTT. It translates to CASSPYSFRQGKTEAFF.

This rearrangement joins TRBV9 to TRBJ2-1; 8 nucleotides line up with TRBD1. The junction had 7 bases not matched to a gene; V was cut back by 0 bases and J by 8 bases. This CDR3 is built from 15 residues. CDR1 is SGDLS and CDR2 is YYNGEE in the germline V gene. The CDR3 coding sequence is TGTGCCAGCAGCGTAGAAGGACAGGGATGGTATGAGCAGTTCTTC. The encoded protein is CASSVEGQGWYEQFF.

The chain couples TRBV7-2 to TRBJ2-2; 9 positions agree with TRBD1. Unmatched junction bases numbered 6, after V lost 5 bases and J lost 2 bases. CDR3 size: 16 residues. The germline V gene encodes CDR1 SGHTA and CDR2 FQGNSA. The CDR3 DNA follows: TGTGCCAGCAGCCCTGCGGGACAGGGAAACACCGGGGAGCTGTTTTTT. It yields the protein CASSPAGQGNTGELFF.

V usage is TRBV4-1 and J usage is TRBJ1-1; D is ambiguous. The V gene lost 4 bases and the J gene lost 1 base, with 10 bases spanning the gap. This CDR3 comprises 14 residues. The germline CDR1 and CDR2 sequences are MGHRA and YSYEKL. For the CDR3, the DNA is TGCGCCAGCAGCCTGGGAGGCGGGAACACTGAAGCTTTCTTT. It translates to CASSLGGGNTEAFF.

The rearrangement uses TRBV2 and TRBJ1-1; D possibly corresponds to TRBD1 (5 bases). The CDR3 is 13 residues long. Deletions cut 8 bases from V and 4 bases from J, with 14 bases between. Germline assignment: CDR1 SNHLY and CDR2 FYNNEI. The CDR3 region is CASPEGDRTEAFF. DNA for the CDR3: TGTGCCAGCCCCGAAGGGGATCGCACTGAAGCTTTCTTT.

The J gene is TRBJ2-3, the V gene TRBV28; 8 bases agree with TRBD2. The CDR3 contains 14 residues. V was clipped by 5 bases and J by 6 bases; unmatched bases: 7. The germline V gene encodes CDR1 MDHEN and CDR2 SYDVKM. CDR3 amino acids: CASSIAGGRDTQYF. CDR3 nucleotide sequence: TGTGCCAGCAGTATTGCGGGGGGAAGGGATACGCAGTATTTT.

The chain is built from TRBV29-1 and TRBJ1-1; tentative D call: TRBD1 (5 bases). Germline-derived CDR1 and CDR2 are SQVTM and ANQGSEA. Trimming left V 8 bases short and J 1 base short, with 8 bases between. The CDR3 loop spans 11 amino acids. Here the CDR3 DNA reads TGCAGCCTCGGGGGGAACACTGAAGCTTTCTTT. Translating it yields CSLGGNTEAFF.

This clone has a handful of counts. V gene TRBV4-2 combines with J gene TRBJ1-2; 11 bases fit TRBD1. The CDR3 sequence is 16 residues long. Germline values: CDR1 LGHNA, CDR2 YNFKEQ. The V gene end was trimmed by 4 bases and the J gene end by 6 bases; junction bases not matched to a gene: 10. The CDR3 nucleotides read TGTGCCAGCAGCCCAAACCCCGGACAGGGGGCAAATGGCTACACCTTC. The encoded protein is CASSPNPGQGANGYTF.

The rearrangement uses TRBV9 and TRBJ2-2; D gene ambiguous. Germline V CDR1 and CDR2: SGDLS, YYNGEE. The V and J ends lost 0 bases and 7 bases respectively, with 7 bases between them. This CDR3 contains 13 residues. CDR3 in amino acids: CASSVGDYGELFF. CDR3 nucleotide sequence: TGTGCCAGCAGCGTAGGGGATTACGGGGAGCTGTTTTTT.

J is TRBJ1-1 and V is TRBV6-5; the D is unclear. This CDR3 comprises 13 residues. V was trimmed by 6 bases and J by 5 bases, leaving 13 bases between them. Germline values: CDR1 MNHEY, CDR2 SVGAGI. CDR3: CASRSLGMTEAFF. The CDR3 nucleotides read TGTGCCAGCAGGTCATTGGGCATGACTGAAGCTTTCTTT.

V is TRBV27 and J is TRBJ2-1, with unresolved D. The germline V and J ends were trimmed by 5 bases and 0 bases, with 2 bases remaining between them. Germline assignment: CDR1 MNHEY and CDR2 SMNVEV (reference sequence). CDR3 length: 12 amino acids. The CDR3 DNA sequence: TGTGCCAGCAGTCCCTCCTACAATGAGCAGTTCTTC. This sequence encodes CASSPSYNEQFF.

The rearrangement links TRBV6-5 to TRBJ1-4; the match to TRBD1 covers 10 bases. Germline loops: CDR1 MNHEY, CDR2 SVGAGI. CDR3 length: 14 amino acids. Germline trimming cut 1 base from V and 12 bases from J; bases unmatched to any gene: 5. The CDR3 DNA is TGTGCCAGCAGTTACTGGACAGGGGGAACGGAACTGTTTTTT. Protein: CASSYWTGGTELFF.

The rearrangement links TRBV7-8 to TRBJ2-7, with 10 bases matching TRBD1. This CDR3 has 11 residues. Germline CDR1 and CDR2: SGHVS and FQNEAQ. CDR3: CASSQGQGVDV. CDR3 nucleotides: TGTGCCAGCAGCCAAGGACAGGGGGTTGACGTC.

The rearrangement links TRBV27 to TRBJ1-5; D remains unclear. The germline CDR1 and CDR2 sequences are MNHEY and SMNVEV (reference sequence). Deletions cut 0 bases from V and 6 bases from J, with 9 bases between. The CDR3 extends over 14 amino acids. CDR3 residues: CASSLSERVQPQHF. CDR3 DNA sequence: TGTGCCAGCAGTTTATCGGAGCGGGTTCAGCCCCAGCATTTT.

This chain joins TRBV6-1 and TRBJ2-1, with D possibly being TRBD1 (5 bases). This CDR3 is 15 amino acids long. V lost 3 bases to trimming and J lost 3 bases, with 12 bases between them. The V gene's germline CDR1 is MNHNS and CDR2 SASEGT. The CDR3 reads CASSEDEGHYNEQFF. The DNA for the CDR3 is TGTGCCAGCAGTGAGGACGAAGGACACTACAATGAGCAGTTCTTC.

The chain uses TRBV7-8 and TRBJ1-3, with 9 positions matching TRBD1. The CDR3 covers 15 residues. V lost 5 bases and J lost 1; bases outside the gene matches: 3. Per the germline V gene, CDR1 is SGHVS and CDR2 is FQNEAQ. CDR3 nucleotides: TGTGCCAGCAGCCCAGGGACAGGGTCTGGAAACACCATATATTTT. Translated: CASSPGTGSGNTIYF.

CDR3 sequence: CASSPGGLARTGELFF. CDR3 bases: TGTGCCAGCAGCCCCGGGGGGCTAGCGAGGACCGGGGAGCTGTTTTTT. The chain joins TRBV5-8 to TRBJ2-2, with D tentatively TRBD2 (7 bases). Germline values: CDR1 SGHTS, CDR2 YDEGEE. CDR3 length: 16 amino acids. V dropped 4 bases and J dropped 5 bases, with 18 bases sitting between them.

The chain uses TRBV6-1 and TRBJ2-5; no firm D call. The germline gives CDR1 MNHNS, CDR2 SASEGT. Between the trimmed V and J ends, which lost 1 base and 5 bases, there was a span of 17 bases. The CDR3 contains 16 residues. Here the CDR3 reads CASSEGGDVYWETQYF. The CDR3 bases are TGTGCCAGCAGTGAAGGGGGTGACGTTTACTGGGAGACCCAGTACTTC.

CDR3: CASEEGTGGYTF. CDR3 DNA: TGTGCCAGTGAGGAAGGGACGGGGGGCTACACCTTC. The chain employs TRBV19 and TRBJ1-2, with D perhaps TRBD1 (5 bases). V shed 8 bases and J shed 8 bases, with 15 bases lying between them. The CDR3 runs to 12 residues. Germline V CDR1 and CDR2: LNHDA, SQIVND (reference sequence).